These 22 T cell receptor beta chains came from one sample sequenced in a study of molecular identifiers for immune sequencing clone quantification. One entry per CDR3 protein results from TCRdb running MiXCR on the PCR reads. The table lists under 350,000 distinct CDR3 sequences, about a quarter of them singletons. Material: naive CD8+ T cells from blood, with Jurkat cell RNA spiked in. Sample subset: FACS-sorted CD8+CD4-CCR7+CD45RA+ naive T cells. The receptors were sampled from a human donor in good health. Some libraries in this study had Jurkat cell RNA spiked in.

As regards this clonotype: This may be a read error: a much more frequent sequence differs by one nucleotide. This chain uses TRBV4-1 with TRBJ2-7; weak D call: TRBD1 (6 bases). This CDR3 is built from 14 residues. Trimming pared 4 bases from V and 9 bases from J, leaving 19 bases between. Germline V gene lookup returns CDR1 MGHRA and CDR2 YSYEKL. The CDR3 is CASSPGQSSFAQYF. The DNA of the CDR3 is TGCGCCAGCAGCCCCGGACAGTCCTCTTTCGCGCAGTACTTC.

The chain combines TRBV2 with TRBJ2-3; D is perhaps TRBD1 (6 bases). Germline-derived CDR1 and CDR2 are SNHLY and FYNNEI. Trimming stripped 6 bases from V and 7 bases from J, with 20 bases between. The CDR3 loop spans 15 amino acids. The DNA for the CDR3 is TGTGCCAGCAGCGAACCGTGGACAGCTGGATATACGCAGTATTTT. It translates to CASSEPWTAGYTQYF.

The table lists this clonotype with a count of one. The V call is TRBV19, the J call TRBJ2-3; D is perhaps TRBD2 (6 bases). The CDR3 is 13 residues long. Germline CDR1 is LNHDA and CDR2 is SQIVND (reference sequence). The germline V and J ends were trimmed by 7 bases and 3 bases, with 11 bases remaining between them. CDR3 nucleotide sequence: TGTGCCAGTACTCTGGGAGGAACAGATACGCAGTATTTT. This gives the protein CASTLGGTDTQYF.

This clonotype was detected only a few times. The rearrangement joins TRBV6-2 or TRBV6-3 to TRBJ1-5; perhaps TRBD1 as D (6 bases). Looked up from germline, CDR1 is MNHEY and CDR2 is SVGEGT. The CDR3 is made up of 16 amino acids. The germline V and J ends were trimmed by 6 bases and 5 bases, with 20 bases remaining between them. This CDR3 is CASSPGWGGDHQPQHF. The DNA of the CDR3 is TGTGCCAGCAGCCCCGGGTGGGGGGGCGACCATCAGCCCCAGCATTTT.

The J gene is TRBJ2-7, the V gene TRBV6-5; no reliable D call. V lost 0 bases and J 2 bases, leaving 8 bases between the germline ends. CDR1 and CDR2 (germline): MNHEY, SVGAGI. The CDR3 is 14 amino acids. Here the CDR3 DNA reads TGTGCCAGCAGTTACTCTGGCAGTACCTACGAGCAGTACTTC. Encoded protein: CASSYSGSTYEQYF.

On this clonotype itself: One junction end does not reproduce the germline sequence, and a read error may be involved. The V and J genes are TRBV20-1 and TRBJ2-3; no clear D. This CDR3 spans 15 amino acids. Germline-derived CDR1 and CDR2 are DFQATT and SNEGSKA (reference sequence). Here the CDR3 DNA reads TGCGGTGCTAGAGACCCCGGCAGGTTCACAGATACGCAGTATTTT. This translates into CGARDPGRFTDTQYF.

Comments on this clonotype: A read error is possible here, since a much larger clone lies one base away. The CDR3 loop reads CAASRANQPQHF. Written as DNA, the CDR3 is TGTGCCGCCAGCAGAGCCAATCAGCCCCAGCATTTT. The chain combines TRBV15 with TRBJ1-5; D call uncertain. The CDR3 has 12 amino acids. Germline V gene sequence: CDR1 LNHNV, CDR2 YYDKDF (reference sequence).

This clonotype came up once. Being one base from a much bigger clone, this may be a read error. The CDR3 is CASTGEGYNERFF. CDR3 sequence (DNA): TGCGCCAGCACTGGGGAGGGATACAATGAGCGGTTCTTC. The gene calls are TRBV4-1 and TRBJ2-1, with 7 nucleotides matching TRBD2. CDR1 is MGHRA and CDR2 is YSYEKL in the germline V gene. The CDR3 length is 13 residues.

This clonotype has a handful of counts. The chain joins TRBV29-1 to TRBJ2-3; 7 nucleotides agree with TRBD2. CDR1 and CDR2 (germline): SQVTM, ANQGSEA. The V gene end was trimmed by 3 bases and the J gene end by 2 bases; junction bases not matched to a gene: 8. The CDR3 runs 15 residues. CDR3 protein: CSVESGGRNTDTQYF. The DNA of the CDR3 is TGCAGCGTTGAGTCGGGAGGCCGCAACACAGATACGCAGTATTTT.

The J gene is TRBJ1-5, the V gene TRBV12-5; D might be TRBD1 (5 bases). Per germline, CDR1 LGHNT and CDR2 FRNRAP. The CDR3 has 11 amino acids. CDR3 sequence: CTTGPGMPQHF. In DNA form, the CDR3 reads TGTACTACTGGCCCAGGGATGCCCCAGCATTTT.

As concerns this clonotype: This sequence may be a read error, since a much larger clone differs from it by one base. The chain couples TRBV4-1 to TRBJ2-7; D gene unclear. The CDR3 runs to 15 residues. CDR1 and CDR2 from the germline V gene are MGHRA and YSYEKL. CDR3 residues: CAGSQDNLAAYEQYF. The CDR3, as DNA: TGCGCCGGCAGCCAAGATAACCTGGCCGCCTACGAGCAGTACTTC.

The chain joins TRBV27 to TRBJ1-3; a possible D gene is TRBD1 (6 bases). CDR1 is MNHEY and CDR2 is SMNVEV in the germline V gene (reference sequence). V was trimmed by 5 bases and J by 2 bases, leaving 13 bases between them. This CDR3 contains 15 residues. CDR3 bases: TGTGCCAGCAGTCCGGGGGCGTCTGCTGGAAACACCATATATTTT. Translation gives CASSPGASAGNTIYF.

This clonotype was recorded at least ten times. V is TRBV4-3 and J is TRBJ1-1, with a weak D call TRBD1 (6 bases). CDR3 length: 14 residues. V was cut by 3 bases and J by 1 base, with 9 bases left in between. Germline lookup yields CDR1 LGHNA and CDR2 YSLEER. The CDR3 protein is CASSHRTANTEAFF. CDR3 nucleotides: TGCGCCAGCAGCCATAGGACAGCGAACACTGAAGCTTTCTTT.

This clonotype was detected a few times. The V and J genes are TRBV6-2 or TRBV6-3 and TRBJ1-1; 11 bases are a match to TRBD1. CDR1 and CDR2 from the germline V gene are MNHEY and SVGEGT. V trimming: 2 bases; J trimming: 3 bases; junction bases outside the gene matches: 2. The CDR3 covers 15 residues. CDR3 loop: CASSYGTGGHTEAFF. In DNA form, the CDR3 reads TGTGCCAGCAGTTACGGGACAGGGGGGCACACTGAAGCTTTCTTT.

The chain uses TRBV7-9 and TRBJ2-5; tentative D call: TRBD2 (6 bases). The CDR3 is 19 residues long. V lost 3 bases and J 2 bases, leaving 25 bases between the germline ends. The germline V gene has CDR1 SEHNR and CDR2 FQNEAQ (reference sequence). In DNA, the CDR3 is TGTGCCAGCAGCTTCGGCTTCATAGGGGCTAGCGAACCGCAAGAGACCCAGTACTTC. This gives the protein CASSFGFIGASEPQETQYF. The complete variable domain, with remaining parts taken from reference TRBV7-9 and TRBJ2-5, reads DTGVSQNPRHKITKRGQNVTFRCDPISEHNRLYWYRQTLGQGPEFLTYFQNEAQLEKSRLLSDRFSAERPKGSFSTLEIQRTEQGDSAMYLCASSFGFIGASEPQETQYFGPGTRLLVL.

The chain combines TRBV5-8 with TRBJ1-5; weak D call: TRBD1 (6 bases). Germline V gene data show CDR1 as SGHTS and CDR2 as YDEGEE. CDR3 length: 20 amino acids. V lost 5 bases and J 11 bases, leaving 38 bases between the germline ends. CDR3 sequence (DNA): TGTGCCAGCAGACCCGCCGTAGAGGGGGTCGGAACCCCAGGGGAGTATACCCAGCATTTT. This sequence encodes CASRPAVEGVGTPGEYTQHF.

In this sample, this clonotype turned up a few times. The chain joins TRBV6-6 to TRBJ2-3, with 7 bases identical to TRBD2. The junction had 4 bases not matched to a gene; V was cut back by 8 bases and J by 2 bases. There are 13 residues in the CDR3. Per germline, CDR1 MNHNY and CDR2 SVGAGI (reference sequence). The CDR3 DNA sequence: TGTGCCAGCGGAAGCGGGGACACAGATACGCAGTATTTT. Translation: CASGSGDTDTQYF.

A word on this clonotype: Given a much more abundant clone one base away, this may be a read error. DNA for the CDR3: TGCAGCATCTTCACAGCGGCCGGCGGGACCCAGTACTTC. Its protein is CSIFTAAGGTQYF. This sequence joins TRBV29-1 and TRBJ2-5; TRBD2 is a possible D gene (5 bases). CDR3 length equals 13 residues. V lost 8 bases and J lost 7, with 20 bases in between. In germline, CDR1 is SQVTM, CDR2 ANQGSEA.

This clonotype has at least ten counts. V and J are TRBV28 and TRBJ2-3; D is undetermined. Germline CDR1 reads MDHEN; CDR2 reads SYDVKM. The CDR3 sequence is 15 residues long. Trimming removed 3 bases from V and 2 bases from J, with 12 bases in between. The CDR3 here is CASSFTDDHTDTQYF. As DNA, the CDR3 is TGTGCCAGCAGTTTCACAGACGATCACACAGATACGCAGTATTTT.

This clonotype was seen just once. This CDR3 is missing its conserved last phenylalanine or tryptophan, likely due to a read error. The chain links TRBV19 to TRBJ2-7, with no clear D. The CDR3 is 14 residues long. Germline CDR1 reads LNHDA; CDR2 reads SQIVND (reference sequence). The V gene lost 1 base and the J gene lost 1 base, with 8 bases spanning the gap. The CDR3 spells CASSIVTGSYEQYL. CDR3 DNA: TGTGCCAGTAGTATAGTGACCGGATCCTACGAGCAGTACTTA.

About this clonotype itself: A clone one base away is much larger, so this may be a read error. The CDR3 does not close with the conserved phenylalanine or tryptophan, likely indicating a read error. The chain recombines TRBV5-1 with TRBJ2-5; no firm D call. The CDR3 length is 13 residues. In germline, CDR1 is SGHRS, CDR2 YFSETQ. Between the trimmed V and J ends, which lost 2 bases and 0 bases, there was a span of 5 bases. The CDR3 DNA reads as TGCGCCAGCAGCTTCGAGTACCAAGAGACCCAGTACTCC. Protein sequence: CASSFEYQETQYS.

Note on this clonotype: An end of the junction differs from the germline gene, which may be a read error. The V gene is TRBV24-1, the J gene TRBJ2-1; 13 positions agree with TRBD2. The CDR3 length is 16 residues. Germline V lookup: CDR1 KGHDR, CDR2 SFDVKD. DNA of the CDR3: TGTGCCACCAGTGGAGGACTAGCGGGAGCGACAATGAAGCAGCTCTTC. Translated: CATSGGLAGATMKQLF.